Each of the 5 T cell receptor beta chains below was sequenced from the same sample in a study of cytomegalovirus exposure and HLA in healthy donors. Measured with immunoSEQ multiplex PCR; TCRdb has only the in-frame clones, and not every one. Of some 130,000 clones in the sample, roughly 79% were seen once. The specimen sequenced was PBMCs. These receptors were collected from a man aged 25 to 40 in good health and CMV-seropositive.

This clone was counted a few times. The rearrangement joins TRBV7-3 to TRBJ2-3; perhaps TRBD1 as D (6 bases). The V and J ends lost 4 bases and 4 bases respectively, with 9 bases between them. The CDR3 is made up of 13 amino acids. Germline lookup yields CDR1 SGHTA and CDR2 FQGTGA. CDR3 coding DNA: TGTGCCAGCAGCTCGCACAGGGCAGATACGCAGTATTTT. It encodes CASSSHRADTQYF.

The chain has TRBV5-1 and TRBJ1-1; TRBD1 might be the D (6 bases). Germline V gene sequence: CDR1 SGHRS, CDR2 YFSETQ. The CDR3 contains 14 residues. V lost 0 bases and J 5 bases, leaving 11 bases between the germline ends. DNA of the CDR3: TGCGCCAGCAGCTTGGAGGTCACAGGGACTGAAGCTTTCTTT. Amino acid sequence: CASSLEVTGTEAFF.

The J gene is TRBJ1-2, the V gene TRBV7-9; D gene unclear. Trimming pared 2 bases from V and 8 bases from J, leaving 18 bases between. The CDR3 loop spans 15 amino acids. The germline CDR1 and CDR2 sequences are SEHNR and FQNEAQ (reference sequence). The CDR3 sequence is CASSLLSGRPGGYTF. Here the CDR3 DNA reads TGTGCCAGCAGCTTACTTTCTGGCAGGCCGGGAGGCTACACCTTC. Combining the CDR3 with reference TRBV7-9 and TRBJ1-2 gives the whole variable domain DTGVSQNPRHKITKRGQNVTFRCDPISEHNRLYWYRQTLGQGPEFLTYFQNEAQLEKSRLLSDRFSAERPKGSFSTLEIQRTEQGDSAMYLCASSLLSGRPGGYTFGSGTRLTVV.

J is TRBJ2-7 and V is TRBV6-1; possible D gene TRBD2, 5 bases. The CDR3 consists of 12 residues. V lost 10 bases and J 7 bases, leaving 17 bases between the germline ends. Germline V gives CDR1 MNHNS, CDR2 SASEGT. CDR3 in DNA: TGTGCCACAAACCCGAAGGGAGCGGAGCAGTACTTC. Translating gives CATNPKGAEQYF.

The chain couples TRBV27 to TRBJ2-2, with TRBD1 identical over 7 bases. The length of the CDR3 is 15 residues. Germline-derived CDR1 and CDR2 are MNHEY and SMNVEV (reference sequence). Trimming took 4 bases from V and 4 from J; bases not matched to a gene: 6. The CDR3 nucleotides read TGTGCCAGCAGTTCCGGACAGGTTCCCACCGGGGAGCTGTTTTTT. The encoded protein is CASSSGQVPTGELFF.